These 11 T cell receptor beta chains came from one sample sequenced in a study of cytomegalovirus exposure and HLA in healthy donors. PCR employed 60 Vbeta and 13 Jbeta primers. TCRdb keeps only in-frame clones here, not all; method: immunoSEQ multiplex PCR. This table has 150,000 to 200,000 clones, around 83% appearing once. Sequenced material: PBMCs. These TCRs come from a man in his fifties or sixties in good health and CMV-seropositive.

The chain recombines TRBV10-3 with TRBJ1-1; the match to TRBD1 covers 9 bases. V trimming: 6 bases; J trimming: 9 bases; junction bases outside the gene matches: 8. Germline values: CDR1 ENHRY, CDR2 SYGVKD. The CDR3 length is 13 residues. The CDR3 DNA reads TGTGCCATCAGGGGGGGACAGGGAAGGAAAGCTTTCTTT. This sequence encodes CAIRGGQGRKAFF.

This clone was observed a few times. The genes are TRBV19 and TRBJ1-6; a weak D match, TRBD1 (6 bases). The CDR3 has 14 amino acids. V lost 4 bases and J lost 10, with 14 bases in between. The germline CDR1 and CDR2 sequences are LNHDA and SQIVND (reference sequence). CDR3 region: CASSTRDIVSPLHF. The CDR3 coding sequence is TGTGCCAGTAGTACCCGGGACATAGTCTCACCCCTCCACTTT.

The rearrangement uses TRBV4-2 and TRBJ2-7; the D gene is possibly TRBD1 (5 bases). Germline V gene data show CDR1 as LGHNA and CDR2 as YNFKEQ. Trimming removed 0 bases from V and 2 bases from J, with 8 bases in between. This CDR3 is built from 14 residues. The CDR3 loop reads CASSQDSRAYEQYF. DNA for the CDR3: TGTGCCAGCAGCCAAGATAGCAGGGCCTACGAGCAGTACTTC.

The table lists this clone with a few counts. This chain connects TRBV19 to TRBJ2-1; no definite D call. The CDR3 covers 14 residues. Trimming left V 3 bases short and J 2 bases short, with 8 bases between. Germline V lookup: CDR1 LNHDA, CDR2 SQIVND (reference sequence). CDR3 sequence (DNA): TGTGCCAGTAGTATCCAGTTCCCCTACAATGAGCAGTTCTTC. Protein: CASSIQFPYNEQFF.

The chain recombines TRBV25-1 with TRBJ2-3; 8 nucleotides align to TRBD2. This CDR3 region has 15 residues. Germline CDR1 is MGHDK and CDR2 is SYGVNS. J lost 4 bases, V lost 0 bases, and 3 bases had no gene match. This chain's CDR3 is CASSEYAGGPDTQYF. The CDR3 DNA follows: TGTGCCAGCAGTGAATATGCGGGGGGCCCAGATACGCAGTATTTT.

The V and J genes are TRBV6-5 and TRBJ1-1; TRBD1 matches at 7 bases. Germline V lookup: CDR1 MNHEY, CDR2 SVGAGI. This CDR3 is 15 amino acids long. The V and J ends lost 5 bases and 0 bases, in that order; junction bases with no gene match: 6. The CDR3 region is CASSRGQLMNTEAFF. The CDR3 coding sequence is TGTGCCAGCAGTCGGGGACAGCTCATGAACACTGAAGCTTTCTTT.

The rearrangement uses TRBV28 and TRBJ1-4, with a weak D call TRBD1 (5 bases). Germline lookup yields CDR1 MDHEN and CDR2 SYDVKM. Trimming removed 5 bases at V and 8 bases at J, with 12 bases between. This CDR3 is built from 13 residues. This chain's CDR3 is CASSPRVREKLFF. In DNA form, the CDR3 reads TGTGCCAGCAGTCCCAGGGTTAGGGAAAAACTGTTTTTT.

The chain recombines TRBV10-2 with TRBJ1-5; 7 nucleotides match TRBD1. CDR1 and CDR2 (germline): WSHSY, SAAADI. V trimming: 8 bases; J trimming: 7 bases; junction bases outside the gene matches: 8. The CDR3 runs to 13 residues. For the CDR3, the DNA is TGCGCCAGCCGAGACAGGGAAATGCAGCCCCAGCATTTT. As protein: CASRDREMQPQHF.

The V and J genes are TRBV7-9 and TRBJ1-5; D is possibly TRBD1 (5 bases). Germline V gives CDR1 SEHNR, CDR2 FQNEAQ (reference sequence). The CDR3 has 14 amino acids. V was pared by 4 bases and J by 6 bases, with 13 bases between. The CDR3 here is CASSSQEGSQPQHF. CDR3 nucleotides: TGTGCCAGCAGCTCTCAGGAGGGGAGTCAGCCCCAGCATTTT.

CDR3 sequence: CASGSHYYGYTF. As DNA, the CDR3 is TGTGCTAGTGGTTCTCACTACTATGGCTACACCTTC. The chain uses TRBV12-5 and TRBJ1-2, with D hard to call. The germline V gene has CDR1 LGHNT and CDR2 FRNRAP. Trimming removed 4 bases from V and 3 bases from J, with 6 bases in between. The CDR3 covers 12 residues.

The V and J genes are TRBV6-1 and TRBJ2-1; 11 bases map to TRBD2. The CDR3 totals 15 residues. The ends lost 4 bases at V and 8 bases at J; junction bases unmatched: 7. Germline CDR1 and CDR2: MNHNS and SASEGT. The CDR3 region is CASSGGLAARDEQFF. CDR3 nucleotide sequence: TGTGCCAGCAGTGGGGGACTAGCGGCCAGGGATGAGCAGTTCTTC.